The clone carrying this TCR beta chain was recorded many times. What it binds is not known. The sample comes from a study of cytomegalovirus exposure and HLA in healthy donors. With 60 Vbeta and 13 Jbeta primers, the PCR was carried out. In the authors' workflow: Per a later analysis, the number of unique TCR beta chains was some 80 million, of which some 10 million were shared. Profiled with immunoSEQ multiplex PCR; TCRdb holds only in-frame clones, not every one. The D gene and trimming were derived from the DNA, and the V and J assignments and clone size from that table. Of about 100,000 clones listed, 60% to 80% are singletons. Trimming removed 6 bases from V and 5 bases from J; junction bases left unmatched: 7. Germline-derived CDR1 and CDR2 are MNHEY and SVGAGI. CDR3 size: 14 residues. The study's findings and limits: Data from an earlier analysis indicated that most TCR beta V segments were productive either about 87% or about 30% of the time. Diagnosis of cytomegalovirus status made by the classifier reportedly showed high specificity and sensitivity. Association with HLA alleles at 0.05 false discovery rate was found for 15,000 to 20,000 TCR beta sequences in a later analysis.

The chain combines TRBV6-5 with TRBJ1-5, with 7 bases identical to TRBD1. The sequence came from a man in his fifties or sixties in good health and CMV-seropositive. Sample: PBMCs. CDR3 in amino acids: CASRKQGRDQPQHF. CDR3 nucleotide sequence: TGTGCCAGCAGAAAACAGGGGCGAGATCAGCCCCAGCATTTT.